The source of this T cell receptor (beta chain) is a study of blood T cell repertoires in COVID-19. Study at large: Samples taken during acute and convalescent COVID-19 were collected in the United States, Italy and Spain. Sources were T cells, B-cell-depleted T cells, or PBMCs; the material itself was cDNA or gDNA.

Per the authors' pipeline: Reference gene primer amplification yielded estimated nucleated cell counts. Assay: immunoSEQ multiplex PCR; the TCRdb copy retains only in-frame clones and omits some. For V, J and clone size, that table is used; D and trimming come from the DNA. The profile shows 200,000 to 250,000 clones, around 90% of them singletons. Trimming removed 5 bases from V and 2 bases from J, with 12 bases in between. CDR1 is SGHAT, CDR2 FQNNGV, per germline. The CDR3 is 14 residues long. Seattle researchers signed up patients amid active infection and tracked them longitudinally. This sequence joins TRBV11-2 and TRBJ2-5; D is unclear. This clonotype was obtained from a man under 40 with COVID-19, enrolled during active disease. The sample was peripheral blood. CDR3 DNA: TGTGCCAGCAGCCTGGGCGTGGTTCAAGAGACCCAGTACTTC. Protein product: CASSLGVVQETQYF.